The sequence of this T cell receptor beta chain was determined in a study of OX40 agonist ivuxolimab in advanced cancers. Libraries were prepared by immunoSEQ multiplex PCR; TCRdb keeps only in-frame clonotypes and omits some of them. This table holds 40,000 to 45,000 clones, less than 90% found once. Trimming pared 0 bases from V and 2 bases from J, leaving 6 bases between. CDR3 length: 14 residues. CDR1 is SGHRS, CDR2 YFSETQ, per germline. V gene TRBV5-1 combines with J gene TRBJ1-5; D unresolved. Sample: CD4+ or CD8+ T cells sorted from blood, taken in a trial of the OX40 agonist ivuxolimab. The sequence was collected from an adult with an advanced solid tumor such as melanoma, head and neck, liver or kidney cancer. The CDR3 is CASSLGYGNQPQHF. DNA for the CDR3: TGCGCCAGCAGCTTGGGGTATGGCAATCAGCCCCAGCATTTT.